Listed below are T cell receptor beta chains from one sample, sequenced in a study of early T cells in non-severe SARS-CoV-2 infection. TCRdb redid the calling of the 5' RACE reads with MiXCR, one entry per CDR3 protein. Of about 60,000 distinct CDR3 sequences listed, about 13% are singletons. Input material: whole blood. These receptors all stem from an adult who was a healthcare worker with PCR-confirmed SARS-CoV-2 infection or an uninfected control (not recorded which). Both conserved end residues are part of each CDR3. The order of the fields is D gene, V gene, clone size, J gene, CDR3 DNA, CDR3 protein. D genes are given only for firm matches. Clone size, where shown, is once, few, many, or a class for clones that have expanded.

>TRBD1|TRBV12-3/TRBV12-4|-|TRBJ1-6
TGTGCCAGCAGTTCAAGAGACAGGGGGAGGTCGTCACCCCTCCACTTT
CASSSRDRGRSSPLHF
>-|TRBV5-4|few|TRBJ1-4
TGTGCCAGCAGCTTGGGGGGAGCTGGTGGACGGGAAAAACTGTTTTTT
CASSLGGAGGREKLFF
>TRBD2|TRBV6-1|-|TRBJ2-5
TGTGCCAGCAGTGAAGCAGTTCCCGGGACTAAAGAGACCCAGTACTTC
CASSEAVPGTKETQYF
>TRBD1|TRBV28|many|TRBJ2-5
TGTGCCAGCAGCCCTGGGACAGCCCTAGAGACCCAGTACTTC
CASSPGTALETQYF
>-|TRBV7-8|many|TRBJ2-2
TGTGCCAGCAGCCATTTAGCCCAGATCGTCACCGGGGAGCTGTTTTTT
CASSHLAQIVTGELFF
>TRBD2|TRBV20-1|-|TRBJ2-1
TGCAGTGCTCCTATGACTAGCGGGAGGAACTCTGACTCCTACAATGAGCAGTTCTTC
CSAPMTSGRNSDSYNEQFF
>TRBD2|TRBV7-3|-|TRBJ2-6
TGTGCCAGCAGCTTATTCGGGCTAGCGGGAGGTTCTGGGGCCAACGTCCTGACTTTC
CASSLFGLAGGSGANVLTF
>TRBD1|TRBV7-8|many|TRBJ2-7
TGTGCCAGCAGCTTCACAACAGGGGGCCTTTACGAGCAGTACTTC
CASSFTTGGLYEQYF
>-|TRBV12-3/TRBV12-4|many|TRBJ2-2
TGTGCCAGCAGTTTTGGTTCCGGGGAGCTGTTTTTT
CASSFGSGELFF
>TRBD1|TRBV6-5|few|TRBJ1-2
TGTGCCAGTTCCAGGGGGGCAAAGAACTATGGCTACACCTTC
CASSRGAKNYGYTF
>-|TRBV27|-|TRBJ2-7
TGTGCCAGCAGGGGTTTGAGGGGGGATAGCTCCTACGAGCAGTACTTC
CASRGLRGDSSYEQYF
>-|TRBV10-2|-|TRBJ2-5
TGCGCCAGCAGTGAGTTCAGGGCCCAAGAGACCCAGTACTTC
CASSEFRAQETQYF
>-|TRBV29-1|few|TRBJ2-1
TGCAGCGTTCATAGGAGGGAAACCCCCAATGAGCAGTTCTTC
CSVHRRETPNEQFF
>-|TRBV5-4|many|TRBJ2-1
TGTGCCAGCAGCTTGGACAGGTCACCCTACAATGAGCAGTTCTTC
CASSLDRSPYNEQFF
>TRBD1|TRBV7-3|few|TRBJ1-1
TGTGCCAGCAGCCTGACAGGGGCCATGAACACTGAAGCTTTCTTT
CASSLTGAMNTEAFF
>TRBD2|TRBV6-5|-|TRBJ2-5
TGTGCCAGCAGGGCCGGGACTAGCAAAGAGACCCAGTACTTC
CASRAGTSKETQYF
>TRBD2|TRBV20-1|many|TRBJ2-1
TGCAGTGCTCCCCCCGCGACTAGCGGGGTAAATGAGCAGTTCTTC
CSAPPATSGVNEQFF
>TRBD1|TRBV4-1|few|TRBJ1-5
TGCGCCAGCAGCCCTGACAGGGGGGACTACAATCAGCCCCAGCATTTT
CASSPDRGDYNQPQHF
>TRBD1|TRBV20-1|-|TRBJ2-4
TGCAGTGCTGGAGGACAGGGGTTAAACATTCAGTACTTC
CSAGGQGLNIQYF
>-|TRBV29-1|many|TRBJ1-5
TGCAGCGTTGTAGAGGACAGCAGCAATCAGCCCCAGCATTTT
CSVVEDSSNQPQHF
>TRBD2|TRBV27|many|TRBJ2-1
TGTGCCAGCAGCTTAGCGGGAGGGAACAATGAGCAGTTCTTC
CASSLAGGNNEQFF
>TRBD1|TRBV24-1|many|TRBJ2-2
TGTGCCACCAGTGGGCGAGAGGGGGCCCGAAGCACCGGGGAGCTGTTTTTT
CATSGREGARSTGELFF
>-|TRBV6-2/TRBV6-3|-|TRBJ1-1
TGTGCCAGCAGTTATCTCCACCTCTGGGCTGAAGCTTTCTTT
CASSYLHLWAEAFF
>-|TRBV27|-|TRBJ2-1
TGTGCCAGCAAAGCAGGGAACGGAGGTAATGAGCAGTTCTTC
CASKAGNGGNEQFF
>-|TRBV28|few|TRBJ2-3
TGTGCCAGTAGTCTAGTTGGTCCGGGAGCCACCACAGATACGCAGTATTTT
CASSLVGPGATTDTQYF
>-|TRBV28|few|TRBJ2-7
TGTGCCAGCAGTTTTCAGGGTTCTGGTAGTTTAAAGGGGACGCTGGGGGAGCAGTACTTC
CASSFQGSGSLKGTLGEQYF
>TRBD1|TRBV20-1|few|TRBJ2-7
TGCAGTGCTAGTTCCCGGGACAGGGAACGCTACGAGCAGTACTTC
CSASSRDRERYEQYF
>-|TRBV7-6|-|TRBJ2-3
TGTGCTGTGAGCCAGCGGTACACAGATACGCAGTATTTT
CAVSQRYTDTQYF
>-|TRBV5-1|many|TRBJ1-4
TGCGCCAGCAGTACTGGACGGGCAACTAATGAAAAACTGTTTTTT
CASSTGRATNEKLFF
>TRBD2|TRBV7-2|many|TRBJ2-3
TGTGCCAGCAGCTATGTAGCGGGACCAGATACGCAGTATTTT
CASSYVAGPDTQYF
>-|TRBV6-6|many|TRBJ2-7
TGTGCCAGCAGTTACACGGCCAGCTACGAGCAGTACTTC
CASSYTASYEQYF
>-|TRBV28|few|TRBJ1-1
TGTGCCAGCAGCCGTACCCGGACGACTGAAGCTTTCTTT
CASSRTRTTEAFF
>-|TRBV4-1|few|TRBJ2-7
TGCGCCAGCAGCCAAGATCATGGGGGGAGTGGGCAGTACTTC
CASSQDHGGSGQYF
>TRBD2|TRBV12-3/TRBV12-4|-|TRBJ2-1
TGTGCCAGCATCGTCCGACTAGCGGGGTACAATGAGCAGTTCTTC
CASIVRLAGYNEQFF
>-|TRBV3-1|many|TRBJ2-5
TGTGCCAGCAGCCAGGGGACCCAGTACTTC
CASSQGTQYF
>-|TRBV20-1|-|TRBJ1-6
TGCAGTGCTAGAGAGGAGGCAGTAGCATTCAATTCATCCCTCCACTTT
CSAREEAVAFNSSLHF
>-|TRBV19|many|TRBJ2-3
TGTGCCAGTAGTATGATTCGCACAGATACGCAGTATTTT
CASSMIRTDTQYF
>-|TRBV29-1|-|TRBJ2-1
TGCAGCGTTTGGAAGGTTGGTGAGCAGTTCTTC
CSVWKVGEQFF
>-|TRBV7-6|many|TRBJ1-5
TGTGCCAGCAGCTCGGACAGAAGTCAGCCCCAGCATTTT
CASSSDRSQPQHF
>-|TRBV7-9|few|TRBJ2-4
TGTGCCAGCAGCCGACCCACCTCAGGGAAAAACATTCAGTACTTC
CASSRPTSGKNIQYF
>-|TRBV28|-|TRBJ1-1
TGTGCCAGCAGTTTATCATGGGGGGGCTCTTCTGAAGCTTTCTTT
CASSLSWGGSSEAFF
>-|TRBV7-9|-|TRBJ2-2
TGTGCCAGCAGCAGAGAGGGGAACGGGGAGCTGTTTTTT
CASSREGNGELFF
>-|TRBV7-9|many|TRBJ1-1
TGTGCCGGGGAAGGGAGGGAAGGCACTGAAGCTTTCTTT
CAGEGREGTEAFF
>TRBD1|TRBV7-6|many|TRBJ1-5
TGTGCCAGCAGCTTATCACAGGGGAGCAATCAGCCCCAGCATTTT
CASSLSQGSNQPQHF
>-|TRBV6-5|many|TRBJ1-1
TGTGCCAGCAGTTACGGGGGCGAGTACACTGAAGCTTTCTTT
CASSYGGEYTEAFF
>-|TRBV28|-|TRBJ2-7
TGTGCCAGCAGTCCACAGGCGGGAAGCTCCTACGAGCAGTACTTC
CASSPQAGSSYEQYF
>TRBD1|TRBV6-2/TRBV6-3|many|TRBJ2-6
TGTGCCAGCAGTCGGGGACAGGGGGTCTCTGGGGCCAACGTCCTGACTTTC
CASSRGQGVSGANVLTF
>TRBD1|TRBV5-1|many|TRBJ1-5
TGCGCCAGCAGCCAAGGGACAGCAAATCAGCCCCAGCATTTT
CASSQGTANQPQHF
>TRBD2|TRBV6-5|many|TRBJ2-2
TGTGCCAGCAGTTACGCTGGGGGACTAGGAATCACCGGGGAGCTGTTTTTT
CASSYAGGLGITGELFF
>-|TRBV19|-|TRBJ2-1
TGTGCCAGTAGTATAGACGGACCCATAAGGGAGGATGAGCAGTTCTTC
CASSIDGPIREDEQFF
>-|TRBV25-1|many|TRBJ1-4
TGTGCCAGCAGTCACCCCGTCGGGCCGAATTTTAATGAAAAACTGTTTTTT
CASSHPVGPNFNEKLFF
>-|TRBV6-4|-|TRBJ1-1
TGTGCCAGCAGTGAAGGGGGTACGGACACTGAAGCTTTCTTT
CASSEGGTDTEAFF
>-|TRBV7-8|-|TRBJ2-7
TGTGCCAGCAGCTTAGCGTTTAGGAGGGGTGGAGAGCAGTACTTC
CASSLAFRRGGEQYF
>TRBD1|TRBV29-1|-|TRBJ2-7
TGCAGCGTTGGGGGACAGAGCTACGAGCAGTACTTC
CSVGGQSYEQYF
>-|TRBV12-3/TRBV12-4|-|TRBJ2-2
TGTGCCAGCAGACTGGGGAGTACCGGGGAGCTGTTTTTT
CASRLGSTGELFF
>-|TRBV5-4|many|TRBJ1-2
TGTGCCAGCAGCTCAACCGGGCAGAATGGCTACACCTTC
CASSSTGQNGYTF
>TRBD1|TRBV25-1|-|TRBJ2-1
TGTGCCAGCAGTCGGACAGGGACGAACAATGAGCAGTTCTTC
CASSRTGTNNEQFF